A selection of T cell receptor beta chains follows, all from one sample in a study of blood T cell repertoires in COVID-19. The repertoire was sequenced with immunoSEQ multiplex PCR; TCRdb's copy has only in-frame clones and lacks some. The sample lists around 200,000 clones, 86% occurring once. Sequenced sample: peripheral blood. These receptors were taken from a woman older than 75 in a cohort sampled during active or convalescent COVID-19. CDR3s include the opening cysteine and the closing phenylalanine or tryptophan. Fields, in order: J gene, V gene, clone size, D gene, CDR3 protein, CDR3 DNA. The D gene is left open where the match is weak. The size field is filled for only some rows; it gives once, few, many or a size class.

J gene: TRBJ1-2
V gene: TRBV11-2
clone size: -
D gene: TRBD1
CDR3 protein: CASSFGQGGFYTF
CDR3 DNA: TGTGCCAGCAGCTTCGGACAGGGAGGATTTTACACCTTC

J gene: TRBJ1-1
V gene: TRBV30
clone size: -
D gene: -
CDR3 protein: CAWIDTEAFF
CDR3 DNA: TGTGCCTGGATCGACACTGAAGCTTTCTTT

J gene: TRBJ1-1
V gene: TRBV15
clone size: -
D gene: TRBD1
CDR3 protein: CATSSTGTGNTEAFF
CDR3 DNA: TGTGCCACCAGCTCTACCGGGACAGGGAACACTGAAGCTTTCTTT

J gene: TRBJ2-1
V gene: TRBV5-1
clone size: -
D gene: TRBD2
CDR3 protein: CASSAMTSGSSYNEQFF
CDR3 DNA: TGCGCCAGCAGCGCCATGACTAGCGGGAGCTCCTACAATGAGCAGTTCTTC

J gene: TRBJ2-6
V gene: TRBV6-2/TRBV6-3
clone size: -
D gene: -
CDR3 protein: CASSFSYFSGANVLTF
CDR3 DNA: TGTGCCAGCAGTTTCTCCTACTTCTCTGGGGCCAACGTCCTGACTTTC

J gene: TRBJ1-1
V gene: TRBV6-1
clone size: -
D gene: -
CDR3 protein: CASSVTMNTEAFF
CDR3 DNA: TGTGCCAGCAGCGTCACAATGAACACTGAAGCTTTCTTT

J gene: TRBJ1-2
V gene: TRBV27
clone size: -
D gene: -
CDR3 protein: CASSTGGNYGYTF
CDR3 DNA: TGTGCCAGCTCAACCGGGGGAAATTATGGCTACACCTTC

J gene: TRBJ2-3
V gene: TRBV4-3
clone size: few
D gene: TRBD1
CDR3 protein: CASSSDRGKSDTQYF
CDR3 DNA: TGCGCCAGCAGCTCTGACAGGGGGAAGTCGGATACGCAGTATTTT

J gene: TRBJ1-2
V gene: TRBV3-1/TRBV3-2
clone size: -
D gene: -
CDR3 protein: CASSQAQGILIF
CDR3 DNA: TGTGCCAGCAGCCAAGCCCAGGGTATCCTCATATTC

J gene: TRBJ2-5
V gene: TRBV3-1/TRBV3-2
clone size: once
D gene: TRBD2
CDR3 protein: CASSQDPSGATEQETQYF
CDR3 DNA: TGTGCCAGCAGCCAAGATCCCAGCGGGGCGACCGAACAAGAGACCCAGTACTTC

J gene: TRBJ2-1
V gene: TRBV5-8
clone size: -
D gene: -
CDR3 protein: CADRSRTGYNEQFF
CDR3 DNA: TGTGCCGATCGGTCGAGAACAGGATACAATGAGCAGTTCTTC

J gene: TRBJ2-6
V gene: TRBV28
clone size: few
D gene: -
CDR3 protein: CASSYRFAGANVLTF
CDR3 DNA: TGTGCCAGCAGTTACAGGTTTGCTGGGGCCAACGTCCTGACTTTC

J gene: TRBJ2-2
V gene: TRBV24-1
clone size: -
D gene: TRBD1
CDR3 protein: CATSARGLNTGELFF
CDR3 DNA: TGTGCCACCAGTGCCAGGGGGCTGAACACCGGGGAGCTGTTTTTT

J gene: TRBJ1-5
V gene: TRBV19
clone size: -
D gene: -
CDR3 protein: CASSVQGSRKGQPQHF
CDR3 DNA: TGTGCCAGTAGTGTACAGGGATCCCGCAAGGGTCAGCCCCAGCATTTT

J gene: TRBJ2-5
V gene: TRBV19
clone size: -
D gene: TRBD2
CDR3 protein: CASSGFPSGQETQYF
CDR3 DNA: TGTGCCAGTAGTGGCTTTCCTAGCGGTCAAGAGACCCAGTACTTC

J gene: TRBJ1-2
V gene: TRBV30
clone size: -
D gene: -
CDR3 protein: CAWRIPGIYGYTF
CDR3 DNA: TGTGCCTGGAGAATTCCGGGGATCTATGGCTACACCTTC

J gene: TRBJ1-1
V gene: TRBV4-1
clone size: -
D gene: -
CDR3 protein: CASSQLGHYMNTEAFF
CDR3 DNA: TGCGCCAGCAGCCAACTGGGACACTACATGAACACTGAAGCTTTCTTT

J gene: TRBJ1-3
V gene: TRBV7-8
clone size: -
D gene: -
CDR3 protein: CASSLALDWAGNTIYF
CDR3 DNA: TGTGCCAGCAGCTTAGCCTTGGACTGGGCCGGAAACACCATATATTTT

J gene: TRBJ2-1
V gene: TRBV27
clone size: -
D gene: TRBD2
CDR3 protein: CASSPGTSSYNEQFF
CDR3 DNA: TGTGCCAGCAGTCCAGGGACTAGCTCTTACAATGAGCAGTTCTTC

J gene: TRBJ1-5
V gene: TRBV30
clone size: -
D gene: -
CDR3 protein: CAWEGGRIHQPQHF
CDR3 DNA: TGTGCCTGGGAGGGCGGACGGATCCATCAGCCCCAGCATTTT

J gene: TRBJ2-2
V gene: TRBV6-5
clone size: -
D gene: TRBD1
CDR3 protein: CASSRQGSAGELFF
CDR3 DNA: TGTGCCAGCAGTAGACAGGGAAGCGCCGGGGAGCTGTTTTTT

J gene: TRBJ1-2
V gene: TRBV7-2
clone size: few
D gene: -
CDR3 protein: CASRMDREVVYGYTF
CDR3 DNA: TGTGCCAGCAGGATGGACAGAGAGGTTGTTTATGGCTACACCTTC

J gene: TRBJ1-5
V gene: TRBV29-1
clone size: -
D gene: -
CDR3 protein: CSVEGREGQPQHF
CDR3 DNA: TGCAGCGTTGAGGGCAGGGAGGGCCAGCCCCAGCATTTT

J gene: TRBJ1-1
V gene: TRBV2
clone size: -
D gene: TRBD1
CDR3 protein: CASGTGAEAFF
CDR3 DNA: TGTGCCAGCGGGACAGGCGCTGAAGCTTTCTTT

J gene: TRBJ2-1
V gene: TRBV5-1
clone size: -
D gene: TRBD2
CDR3 protein: CASSLAVSGRAGYNEQFF
CDR3 DNA: TGCGCCAGCAGCTTGGCGGTTAGCGGGAGGGCCGGATACAATGAGCAGTTCTTC

J gene: TRBJ1-1
V gene: TRBV27
clone size: -
D gene: -
CDR3 protein: CASSLSVGQTGAFF
CDR3 DNA: TGTGCCAGCAGTTTATCGGTCGGACAGACGGGGGCTTTCTTT

J gene: TRBJ1-2
V gene: TRBV27
clone size: -
D gene: TRBD1
CDR3 protein: CASSPQTGAFDYGYTF
CDR3 DNA: TGTGCCAGCAGTCCCCAGACAGGGGCCTTCGACTATGGCTACACCTTC

J gene: TRBJ2-3
V gene: TRBV7-2
clone size: many
D gene: TRBD2
CDR3 protein: CASSDGGGPTDTQYF
CDR3 DNA: TGTGCCAGCTCAGACGGGGGAGGGCCCACAGATACGCAGTATTTT

J gene: TRBJ1-1
V gene: TRBV19
clone size: -
D gene: TRBD1
CDR3 protein: CASSINRGFPRTEAFF
CDR3 DNA: TGTGCCAGTAGTATAAACAGGGGGTTCCCTCGTACTGAAGCTTTCTTT

J gene: TRBJ2-5
V gene: TRBV4-1
clone size: -
D gene: TRBD2
CDR3 protein: CASSPSAGAGNKNQETQYF
CDR3 DNA: TGCGCCAGCAGCCCTAGCGCGGGAGCCGGGAACAAGAACCAAGAGACCCAGTACTTC

J gene: TRBJ1-2
V gene: TRBV5-1
clone size: -
D gene: -
CDR3 protein: CASSLGQGNYGYTF
CDR3 DNA: TGCGCCAGCAGCTTGGGGCAGGGTAACTATGGCTACACCTTC

J gene: TRBJ1-3
V gene: TRBV6-1
clone size: -
D gene: TRBD1
CDR3 protein: CASSEQGAISGNTIYF
CDR3 DNA: TGTGCCAGCAGTGAACAGGGGGCTATCTCTGGAAACACCATATATTTT